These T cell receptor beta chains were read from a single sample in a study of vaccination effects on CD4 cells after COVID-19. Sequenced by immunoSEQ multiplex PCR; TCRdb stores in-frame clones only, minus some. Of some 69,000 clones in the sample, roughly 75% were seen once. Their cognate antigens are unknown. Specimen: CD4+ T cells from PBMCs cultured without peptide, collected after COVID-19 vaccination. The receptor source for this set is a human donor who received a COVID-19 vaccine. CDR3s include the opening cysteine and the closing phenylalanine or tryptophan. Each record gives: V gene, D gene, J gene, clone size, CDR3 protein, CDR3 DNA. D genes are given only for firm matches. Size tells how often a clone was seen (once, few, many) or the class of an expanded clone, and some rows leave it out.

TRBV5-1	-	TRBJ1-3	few	CASSLREAGNTIYF	TGCGCCAGCAGCTTGAGGGAAGCTGGAAACACCATATATTTT
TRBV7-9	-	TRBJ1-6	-	CASSLGVAESPLHF	TGTGCCAGCAGCTTAGGAGTGGCTGAGTCACCCCTCCACTTT
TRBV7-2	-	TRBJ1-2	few	CASSLEALRGYTF	TGTGCCAGCAGCCTGGAGGCACTCCGTGGCTACACCTTC
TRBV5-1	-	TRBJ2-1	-	CASSIPDSRPQFF	TGCGCCAGCAGCATCCCGGACTCCCGACCACAGTTCTTC
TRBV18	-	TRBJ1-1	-	CASSPRGGNTEAFF	TGTGCCAGCTCACCAAGGGGGGGAAACACTGAAGCTTTCTTT
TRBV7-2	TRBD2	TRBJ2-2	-	CASSLSGNPGLAPGELFF	TGTGCCAGCAGCTTAAGCGGTAACCCGGGACTAGCTCCCGGGGAGCTGTTTTTT
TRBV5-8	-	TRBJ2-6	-	CASSKGRGGGANVLTF	TGTGCCAGCAGCAAGGGACGGGGTGGAGGGGCCAACGTCCTGACTTTC
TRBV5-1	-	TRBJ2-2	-	CASSFYWNTGELFF	TGCGCCAGCAGCTTCTATTGGAACACCGGGGAGCTGTTTTTT
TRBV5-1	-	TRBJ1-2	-	CASSSTEDGYTF	TGCGCCAGCAGCTCGACAGAGGATGGCTACACCTTC
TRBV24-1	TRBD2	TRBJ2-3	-	CATSDQLAESTDTQYF	TGTGCCACCAGTGATCAACTAGCGGAGAGCACAGATACGCAGTATTTT
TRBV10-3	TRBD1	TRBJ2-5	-	CAISKGQEQETQYF	TGTGCCATCAGTAAGGGACAGGAGCAAGAGACCCAGTACTTC
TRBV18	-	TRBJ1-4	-	CASSPQGNEKLFF	TGTGCCAGCTCACCCCAGGGGAATGAAAAACTGTTTTTT
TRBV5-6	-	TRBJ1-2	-	CASSLSRYGYTF	TGTGCCAGCAGCTTGTCCAGATATGGCTACACCTTC
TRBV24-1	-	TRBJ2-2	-	CATSELQGNTGELFF	TGTGCCACCAGTGAGCTTCAGGGGAACACCGGGGAGCTGTTTTTT
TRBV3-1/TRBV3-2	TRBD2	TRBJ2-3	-	CASSPAGGLTDTQYF	TGTGCCAGCAGCCCAGCGGGGGGGCTCACAGATACGCAGTATTTT
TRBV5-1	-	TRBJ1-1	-	CASSAGPSNTEAFF	TGCGCCAGCAGCGCCGGTCCCTCGAACACTGAAGCTTTCTTT
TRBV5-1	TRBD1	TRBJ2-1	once	CASSLLTGTGGNEQFF	TGCGCCAGCAGCCTACTAACCGGGACAGGGGGCAATGAGCAGTTCTTC
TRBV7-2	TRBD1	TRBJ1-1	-	CASSYTGGGNTEAFF	TGTGCCAGCAGCTACACAGGGGGAGGGAACACTGAAGCTTTCTTT
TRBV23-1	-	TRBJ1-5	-	CASSHRGGQPQHF	TGCGCCAGCAGTCATAGGGGTGGGCAGCCCCAGCATTTT
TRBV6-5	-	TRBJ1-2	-	CASRSVQGRGYTF	TGTGCCAGCAGATCCGTCCAGGGAAGGGGCTACACCTTC
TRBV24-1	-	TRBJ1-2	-	CATSEIGQEPRGYTF	TGTGCCACCAGTGAAATTGGACAAGAGCCTCGGGGCTACACCTTC
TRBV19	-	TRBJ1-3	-	CASTKDRSGNTIYF	TGTGCCAGTACCAAGGACAGAAGCGGAAACACCATATATTTT
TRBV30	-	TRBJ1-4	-	CACHQTNEKLFF	TGTGCCTGCCATCAAACTAATGAAAAACTGTTTTTT
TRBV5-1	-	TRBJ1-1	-	CASSPGPNTEAFF	TGCGCCAGCAGCCCGGGACCGAACACTGAAGCTTTCTTT
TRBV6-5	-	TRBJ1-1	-	CASSPQGTEAFF	TGTGCCAGCAGTCCCCAGGGCACTGAAGCTTTCTTT
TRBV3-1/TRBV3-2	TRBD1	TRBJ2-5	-	CASSQSTGKETQYF	TGTGCCAGCAGCCAATCGACAGGGAAAGAGACCCAGTACTTC
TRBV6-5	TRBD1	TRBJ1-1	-	CASSPGTASFEAFF	TGTGCCAGCAGTCCCGGGACAGCGAGCTTTGAAGCTTTCTTT
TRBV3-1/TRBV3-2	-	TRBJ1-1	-	CASSGYPEGYTEAFF	TGTGCCAGCAGCGGTTACCCTGAGGGGTACACTGAAGCTTTCTTT
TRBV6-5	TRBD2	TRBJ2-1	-	CASSYSIGTRVNEQFF	TGTGCCAGCAGTTACTCGATAGGGACTAGAGTCAATGAGCAGTTCTTC
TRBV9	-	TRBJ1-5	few	CASREVEPYRGGQPQHF	TGTGCCAGCAGGGAGGTTGAACCCTACCGAGGTGGGCAGCCCCAGCATTTT
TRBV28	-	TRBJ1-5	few	CASSQHNSNQPQHF	TGTGCCAGCAGCCAACACAATAGCAATCAGCCCCAGCATTTT